The 32 T cell receptor beta chains below come from one sample, sequenced in a study of cytomegalovirus exposure and HLA in healthy donors. Vbeta (60) and Jbeta (13) primers were used in the PCR. TCRdb keeps only in-frame clones here, not all; method: immunoSEQ multiplex PCR. The sample records tens of thousands of clones, roughly 64% being singletons. Sequencing was performed on PBMCs. These receptors originate from a man aged 55-75 years in good health and CMV-seropositive.

The chain combines TRBV4-2 with TRBJ1-1, with 7 bases matching TRBD1. V shed 0 bases, J shed 6 bases, and the junction held 7 bases outside the gene matches. This CDR3 is built from 15 residues. CDR1 is LGHNA and CDR2 is YNFKEQ in the germline V gene. CDR3 in DNA: TGTGCCAGCAGCCAAGACGACAGGGATGGATCTGAAGCTTTCTTT. This codes for CASSQDDRDGSEAFF.

This clone was found once. This chain connects TRBV7-9 to TRBJ1-1, with unresolved D. The V gene lost 1 base and the J gene lost 1 base, with 4 bases spanning the gap. The CDR3 loop spans 13 amino acids. The V gene's germline CDR1 is SEHNR and CDR2 FQNEAQ (reference sequence). Here the CDR3 DNA reads TGTGCCAGCAGCTTAGTTCAGAACACTGAAGCTTTCTTT. Translating it yields CASSLVQNTEAFF.

V gene TRBV7-2 combines with J gene TRBJ2-7; 10 nucleotides align to TRBD1. The V segment lost 5 bases and the J segment 4 bases; nucleotides outside the gene matches: 2. CDR1 and CDR2 (germline): SGHTA, FQGNSA. The CDR3 covers 13 residues. In DNA, the CDR3 is TGTGCCAGCAGCAGGGACAGGGGTTACGAGCAGTACTTC. Its translation is CASSRDRGYEQYF. The full variable domain, with the rest looked up from reference TRBV7-2 and TRBJ2-7, is GAGVSQSPSNKVTEKGKDVELRCDPISGHTALYWYRQSLGQGLEFLIYFQGNSAPDKSGLPSDRFSAERTGGSVSTLTIQRTQQEDSAVYLCASSRDRGYEQYFGPGTRLTVT.

The rearrangement uses TRBV7-3 and TRBJ2-7; 13 positions match TRBD2. CDR1 and CDR2 from the germline V gene are SGHTA and FQGTGA. The CDR3 extends over 15 amino acids. V lost 5 bases and J lost 7; bases outside the gene matches: 8. CDR3 nucleotides: TGTGCCAGCAGCCCGGGACTAGCGGGGCTCGGGGAGCAGTACTTC. Protein: CASSPGLAGLGEQYF.

This sequence joins TRBV5-4 and TRBJ2-5, with D unclear. Trimming stripped 0 bases from V and 5 bases from J, with 14 bases between. CDR3 length: 15 amino acids. In germline, CDR1 is SGHNT, CDR2 YYREEE (reference sequence). The CDR3 DNA follows: TGTGCCAGCAGCTTGGCCGGCACAGATTGGGAGACCCAGTACTTC. Its protein is CASSLAGTDWETQYF.

V usage is TRBV6-5 and J usage is TRBJ2-2; the match to TRBD2 covers 8 bases. There are 14 residues in the CDR3. CDR1 is MNHEY and CDR2 is SVGAGI in the germline V gene. The V and J ends lost 9 bases and 5 bases, in that order; junction bases with no gene match: 8. The CDR3 DNA follows: TGTGCCAGTGCCGGGGCGGGAGGTACCGGGGAGCTGTTTTTT. It encodes CASAGAGGTGELFF.

CDR3 loop: CASSQDLMNTEAFF. The CDR3 region has the DNA TGCGCCAGCAGCCAAGACCTAATGAACACTGAAGCTTTCTTT. This chain uses TRBV4-3 with TRBJ1-1; D unclear. The CDR3 runs 14 residues. With 0 bases removed from V and 0 bases from J, the gap between germline ends came to 5 bases. CDR1 and CDR2 from the germline V gene are LGHNA and YSLEER.

This clone was observed a single time. The rearrangement links TRBV2 to TRBJ2-5; D might be TRBD2 (5 bases). CDR1 is SNHLY and CDR2 is FYNNEI in the germline V gene. Between the trimmed V and J ends, which lost 8 bases and 3 bases, there was a span of 16 bases. The length of the CDR3 is 14 residues. CDR3 sequence (DNA): TGTGCCAGCGGATTGAGGGCAGGAAAAGAGACCCAGTACTTC. This encodes CASGLRAGKETQYF. Full variable domain (outside the CDR3, taken from reference TRBV2 and TRBJ2-5): EPEVTQTPSHQVTQMGQEVILRCVPISNHLYFYWYRQILGQKVEFLVSFYNNEISEKSEIFDDQFSVERPDGSNFTLKIRSTKLEDSAMYFCASGLRAGKETQYFGPGTRLLVL.

This chain links TRBV2 with TRBJ2-3; 9 bases fit TRBD2. Germline values: CDR1 SNHLY, CDR2 FYNNEI. The CDR3 covers 14 residues. After removal of 8 bases from V and 5 bases from J, the junction contained 8 bases not matched to a gene. The CDR3 here is CASALAGGRDTQYF. CDR3 sequence (DNA): TGTGCCAGCGCGCTGGCGGGAGGGAGAGATACGCAGTATTTT.

The chain recombines TRBV9 with TRBJ2-7; D is perhaps TRBD2 (5 bases). The CDR3 contains 14 residues. V shed 0 bases and J shed 0 bases, with 7 bases lying between them. The germline V gene encodes CDR1 SGDLS and CDR2 YYNGEE. CDR3 sequence (DNA): TGTGCCAGCAGCGTAGAAGGGAGCTCCTACGAGCAGTACTTC. Protein product: CASSVEGSSYEQYF.

The rearrangement uses TRBV7-9 and TRBJ1-1; D might be TRBD1 (5 bases). There are 15 residues in the CDR3. Germline assignment: CDR1 SEHNR and CDR2 FQNEAQ (reference sequence). V gave up 7 bases and J gave up 1 base, with 16 bases separating them. DNA for the CDR3: TGTGCCAGCACCATACCAGGGTATGCGAACACTGAAGCTTTCTTT. This encodes CASTIPGYANTEAFF.

The genes are TRBV9 and TRBJ2-3; TRBD2 matches at 13 bases. CDR3 length equals 15 residues. V was pared by 6 bases and J by 6 bases, with 7 bases of the junction left unmatched. CDR1 is SGDLS and CDR2 is YYNGEE in the germline V gene. As DNA, the CDR3 is TGTGCCAGCACAAAACTAGCGGGAGGGCCTGATACGCAGTATTTT. Its protein is CASTKLAGGPDTQYF.

The V and J genes are TRBV7-2 and TRBJ1-2, with TRBD1 matching over 9 bases. With V trimmed by 2 bases and J by 8 bases, 6 bases remained unmatched. The CDR3 runs to 14 residues. CDR1 and CDR2 (germline): SGHTA, FQGNSA. The CDR3 is CASSLMGQGGGYTF. The CDR3 region has the DNA TGTGCCAGCAGCTTAATGGGACAGGGAGGCGGCTACACCTTC.

The V gene is TRBV7-9, the J gene TRBJ2-1, with TRBD1 matching 9 bases. V lost 5 bases, J lost 7 bases, and 6 bases stayed unmatched. This CDR3 has 14 amino acids. Germline CDR1 reads SEHNR; CDR2 reads FQNEAQ (reference sequence). This CDR3 reads CASSHRDRVNEQFF. The DNA of the CDR3 is TGTGCCAGCAGCCACCGGGACAGGGTGAATGAGCAGTTCTTC. The full variable domain, in which reference TRBV7-9 and TRBJ2-1 provide the parts outside the CDR3, is DTGVSQNPRHKITKRGQNVTFRCDPISEHNRLYWYRQTLGQGPEFLTYFQNEAQLEKSRLLSDRFSAERPKGSFSTLEIQRTEQGDSAMYLCASSHRDRVNEQFFGPGTRLTVL.

The chain links TRBV10-1 to TRBJ2-2; D perhaps matches TRBD1 (5 bases). Trimming removed 2 bases at V and 0 bases at J, with 7 bases between. Germline values: CDR1 WNHNN, CDR2 SYGVQD (reference sequence). The CDR3 length is 15 residues. CDR3 DNA sequence: TGCGCCAGCAGTGAGGGGGCAACGAACACCGGGGAGCTGTTTTTT. Translating gives CASSEGATNTGELFF.

The chain carries TRBV25-1 and TRBJ1-1; D is perhaps TRBD1 (6 bases). CDR3 size: 18 residues. Between the trimmed V and J ends, which lost 0 bases and 0 bases, there was a span of 17 bases. Germline values: CDR1 MGHDK, CDR2 SYGVNS. The CDR3 loop is CASSEYPVPGVLNTEAFF. DNA for the CDR3: TGTGCCAGCAGTGAATACCCCGTCCCAGGGGTTCTGAACACTGAAGCTTTCTTT.

In this sample, this clone turned up a few times. The chain links TRBV11-2 to TRBJ2-6; possible D gene TRBD1, 5 bases. Germline CDR1 is SGHAT and CDR2 is FQNNGV. The V gene lost 6 bases and the J gene lost 4 bases, with 19 bases spanning the gap. This CDR3 has 17 residues. CDR3 DNA: TGTGCCAGCAGGTCCCAAAGGAAGGGGTTCGGGGCCAACGTCCTGACTTTC. It is translated as CASRSQRKGFGANVLTF.

The chain carries TRBV5-4 and TRBJ2-3, with TRBD2 matching 7 bases. This CDR3 is 14 amino acids long. V gave up 4 bases and J gave up 0 bases; unmatched junction bases: 2. Looked up from germline, CDR1 is SGHNT and CDR2 is YYREEE (reference sequence). The CDR3 loop reads CASSQRDSTDTQYF. Written as DNA, the CDR3 is TGTGCCAGCAGCCAGCGGGATAGCACAGATACGCAGTATTTT.

The chain links TRBV6-5 to TRBJ2-1, with 10 bases that match TRBD2. Germline CDR1 reads MNHEY; CDR2 reads SVGAGI. The CDR3 runs 15 residues. J gave up 6 bases and V 7 bases, and 9 bases lay outside the gene matches. The CDR3 loop is CASIIAGGALNEQFF. The CDR3 bases are TGTGCCAGCATTATAGCGGGAGGCGCCCTCAATGAGCAGTTCTTC.

This sequence joins TRBV25-1 and TRBJ2-3, with D maybe TRBD2 (5 bases). Germline assignment: CDR1 MGHDK and CDR2 SYGVNS. The CDR3 contains 13 residues. The germline V and J ends were trimmed by 6 bases and 11 bases, with 18 bases remaining between them. The DNA for the CDR3 is TGTGCCAGCAGCCTACCAGGACGGGAAAAGCAGTATTTT. This translates into CASSLPGREKQYF.

This clone came up a few times. The genes are TRBV5-1 and TRBJ2-3; TRBD1 matches at 7 bases. This CDR3 has 13 residues. The germline gives CDR1 SGHRS, CDR2 YFSETQ. V was pared by 4 bases and J by 4 bases, with 3 bases of the junction left unmatched. This CDR3 is CASSTDRADTQYF. In nucleotides, the CDR3 is TGCGCCAGCAGCACCGACAGGGCAGATACGCAGTATTTT.

This clone was picked up a small number of times. V and J are TRBV10-2 and TRBJ1-5, with 11 bases matching TRBD1. Trimming cost V 3 bases and J 4 bases; bases outside gene matches: 8. The CDR3 sequence is 17 residues long. Looked up from germline, CDR1 is WSHSY and CDR2 is SAAADI. The CDR3 DNA is TGCGCCAGCAGTGACCCCGGGACAGGGGGGGCAAATCAGCCCCAGCATTTT. Translating gives CASSDPGTGGANQPQHF.

The chain recombines TRBV19 with TRBJ1-1, with 8 bases that match TRBD1. The CDR3 spans 13 residues. The V gene's germline CDR1 is LNHDA and CDR2 SQIVND (reference sequence). With V trimmed by 7 bases and J by 6 bases, 7 bases remained unmatched. CDR3 coding DNA: TGTGCCAGTAAGATTCAGGGGGCCGCTGAAGCTTTCTTT. Its translation is CASKIQGAAEAFF.

This chain joins TRBV27 and TRBJ1-4; 10 bases line up with TRBD1. The CDR3 contains 17 residues. Germline V gene data show CDR1 as MNHEY and CDR2 as SMNVEV (reference sequence). Trimming removed 4 bases from V and 1 base from J; junction bases left unmatched: 6. In nucleotides, the CDR3 is TGTGCCAGCAGTTCAACCGGGACAGGGGAAACTAATGAAAAACTGTTTTTT. Residues: CASSSTGTGETNEKLFF.

The V gene is TRBV29-1, the J gene TRBJ2-1; 12 nucleotides agree with TRBD2. Germline CDR1 reads SQVTM; CDR2 reads ANQGSEA. V dropped 7 bases and J dropped 8; count of bases not matched to a gene: 9. This CDR3 comprises 14 residues. The DNA of the CDR3 is TGCAGCGCCCGACTAGCGGGAGTTCCCCATGAGCAGTTCTTC. Protein sequence: CSARLAGVPHEQFF.

The chain couples TRBV4-3 to TRBJ1-1, with a possible D match to TRBD1 (6 bases). This CDR3 contains 18 residues. Trimming took off 0 bases at V and 1 base at J, with 18 bases between the two ends. Germline CDR1 LGHNA, CDR2 YSLEER. The CDR3: CASSQERSATGWNTEAFF. In DNA form, the CDR3 reads TGCGCCAGCAGCCAAGAGAGGTCGGCCACAGGGTGGAACACTGAAGCTTTCTTT.

V and J are TRBV19 and TRBJ2-1; perhaps TRBD2 as D (5 bases). The CDR3 is 15 amino acids. Germline V CDR1 and CDR2: LNHDA, SQIVND (reference sequence). Trimming stripped 5 bases from V and 0 bases from J, with 11 bases between. The CDR3 sequence is CASSARGSSYNEQFF. The CDR3 DNA follows: TGTGCCAGTAGTGCACGGGGTAGCTCCTACAATGAGCAGTTCTTC.

CDR3 DNA sequence: TGTGCCACCAGCAGAGATCATCCTCAGGGGCCAATGGGCTACACCTTC. Translated: CATSRDHPQGPMGYTF. The chain links TRBV15 to TRBJ1-2; TRBD1 is a possible D gene (6 bases). Deletions cut 0 bases from V and 8 bases from J, with 19 bases between. CDR1 and CDR2 (germline): LNHNV, YYDKDF (reference sequence). The CDR3 runs to 16 residues.

J is TRBJ1-2 and V is TRBV5-4; 8 bases map to TRBD1. The V and J ends lost 0 bases and 7 bases, in that order; junction bases with no gene match: 8. There are 15 residues in the CDR3. Germline CDR1 reads SGHNT; CDR2 reads YYREEE (reference sequence). The DNA of the CDR3 is TGTGCCAGCAGCTTGGTGCAGGGGGCACCTTCTGGCTACACCTTC. This sequence encodes CASSLVQGAPSGYTF.

The chain combines TRBV27 with TRBJ2-1, with a possible D match to TRBD2 (5 bases). Germline loops: CDR1 MNHEY, CDR2 SMNVEV (reference sequence). The CDR3 covers 13 residues. Trimming took 5 bases from V and 4 from J, leaving 9 bases between them. The CDR3 sequence: CASSLGLYNEQFF. CDR3 nucleotide sequence: TGTGCCAGCAGTCTAGGACTTTACAATGAGCAGTTCTTC.

CDR3 region: CASSQLAGDTGELFF. CDR3 DNA sequence: TGTGCCAGCAGCCAACTAGCGGGAGACACCGGGGAGCTGTTTTTT. The chain links TRBV4-2 to TRBJ2-2; TRBD2 agrees at 10 bases. The CDR3 loop spans 15 amino acids. The V gene end was trimmed by 2 bases and the J gene end by 3 bases; junction bases not matched to a gene: 0. Germline V gives CDR1 LGHNA, CDR2 YNFKEQ.

This chain joins TRBV11-2 and TRBJ2-3; D call uncertain. The V and J ends lost 5 bases and 8 bases respectively, with 14 bases between them. Germline-derived CDR1 and CDR2 are SGHAT and FQNNGV. This CDR3 region has 13 residues. The CDR3 region has the DNA TGTGCCAGCAGCCCTCTGACTCGGGTTACGCAGTATTTT. Translation: CASSPLTRVTQYF.